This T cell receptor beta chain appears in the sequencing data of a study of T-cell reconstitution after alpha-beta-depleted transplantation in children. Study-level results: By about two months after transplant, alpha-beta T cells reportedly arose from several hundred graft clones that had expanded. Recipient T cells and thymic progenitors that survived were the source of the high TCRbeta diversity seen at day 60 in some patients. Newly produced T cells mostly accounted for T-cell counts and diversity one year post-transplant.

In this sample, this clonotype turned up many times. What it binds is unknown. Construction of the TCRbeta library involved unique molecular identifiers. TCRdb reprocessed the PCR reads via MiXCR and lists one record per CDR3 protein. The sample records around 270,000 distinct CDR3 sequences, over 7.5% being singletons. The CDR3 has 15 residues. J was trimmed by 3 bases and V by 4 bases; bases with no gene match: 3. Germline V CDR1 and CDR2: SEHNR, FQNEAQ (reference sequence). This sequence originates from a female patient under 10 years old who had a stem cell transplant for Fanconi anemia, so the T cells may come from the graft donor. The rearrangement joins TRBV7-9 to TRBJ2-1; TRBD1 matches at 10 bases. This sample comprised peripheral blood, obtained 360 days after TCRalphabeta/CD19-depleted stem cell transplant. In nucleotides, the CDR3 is TGTGCCAGCAGCTGGGGACAGGGGATCTACAATGAGCAGTTCTTC. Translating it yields CASSWGQGIYNEQFF.